Here is one T cell receptor (beta chain) with its context. Its antigen is currently unknown. From germline, CDR1 is SGHRS and CDR2 YFSETQ. There are 12 residues in the CDR3. V was trimmed by 4 bases and J by 5 bases, leaving 10 bases between them. The data are from a study of CD8 T cells in ankylosing spondylitis. General study results and limits: Reportedly, disease-linked clones are significantly enriched in ankylosing spondylitis patients' matched synovial fluid.

Quantitative barcoded 5'-RACE was used to prepare TCR beta libraries. TCRdb re-called the 5' RACE reads with MiXCR, one entry per CDR3 protein. Here the sample spans approximately 350,000 distinct CDR3 sequences, approximately 20% being singletons. The chain carries TRBV5-1 and TRBJ2-7; D is undetermined. The source material was blood, either unsorted or a sorted T cell fraction (not recorded which). The receptor was derived from a male donor with ankylosing spondylitis or in good health (not recorded which). Written as DNA, the CDR3 is TGCGCCAGCAGCCGGATTGACGACGAGCAGTACTTC. Translating it yields CASSRIDDEQYF.